This record concerns one T cell receptor beta chain sequence. This clonotype has more than one count but fewer than ten. The antigen this receptor binds is unknown. The input lacks base qualities; no much larger clone sits a single base away. This sample is part of a study of T cells of healthy individuals (dated 2018 in TCRdb). Libraries were prepared through 5' RACE. The instrument given in TCRdb is Illumina MiSeq. TCRdb trimmed the raw reads at Q25, called clones with MiXCR and kept productive beta chains. For every CDR3 protein sequence, its rows merge into one entry that carries the most common genes and DNA. The sample includes around 63,000 distinct CDR3 sequences, with 15% to 20% observed a single time. Around 5.1% of the sample lies in the top ten. Compared with germline, V lacks 4 bases and J lacks 3 bases; bases without a gene match: 5. Reading the germline V gene (reference sequence) gives CDR1 LGHDT and CDR2 YNNKEL. Inclusive of the bounding cysteine and phenylalanine, the CDR3 is 15 residues long. The retained sequence is limited to the CDR3, 45 bases, with the frame set at the first base.

This receptor chain uses TRBV3-1 and TRBJ2-1; 8 nucleotides in the junction match TRBD2. The sequence was obtained from a human donor in good health. CDR3 loop: CASSLQAGVYNEQFF. The DNA sequence follows: TGTGCCAGCAGCCTTCAAGCGGGGGTCTACAATGAGCAGTTCTTC.